Listed below are T cell receptor beta chains from one sample, sequenced in a study of T cells after yellow fever vaccination. MiXCR, applied by TCRdb to the 5' RACE reads, yields one record per CDR3 protein. The table shows about 350,000 distinct CDR3 sequences, with 7% to 10% occurring only once. The material sequenced was PBMCs, taken approximately 40 days after the first yellow fever vaccination. These receptors were taken from a man younger than 30 who received the YFV17D yellow fever vaccine. The conserved cysteine and the conserved F or W are not part of the CDR3 here. Each record gives: V gene, clone size, J gene, CDR3 protein. A clone size is listed for some rows: how often the clone was seen (once, few, many), or a class if it is expanded.

>TRBV18|many|TRBJ2-3
ASSPGAGTDTQY
>TRBV5-1|few|TRBJ2-1
ASSPGLDGYNEQF
>TRBV12-3/TRBV12-4|few|TRBJ1-2
ASSPPLGYT
>TRBV9|many|TRBJ1-1
ASSVGVRDTEAF
>TRBV12-3/TRBV12-4|NA|TRBJ2-1
ASSWHSPNEQF
>TRBV29-1|few|TRBJ2-2
SVDQLGELF
>TRBV5-1|NA|TRBJ1-4
ASSLGGRSNEKLF
>TRBV11-2|few|TRBJ2-3
ASSAGLAGSISLGDTQY
>TRBV20-1|few|TRBJ2-7
SALYGGSSYEQY
>TRBV6-1|NA|TRBJ2-5
ASRFRGRGETQY
>TRBV5-1|NA|TRBJ2-5
ASRAGASGREVQY
>TRBV12-3/TRBV12-4|many|TRBJ2-2
ASSFTGELF
>TRBV4-3|NA|TRBJ1-6
ASSQEDRSNSPLH
>TRBV6-6|few|TRBJ1-2
ASSRGGLDGYT
>TRBV18|few|TRBJ2-7
ASSPRTGVDEQY
>TRBV7-2|few|TRBJ1-1
ASSLRGGVTEAF
>TRBV29-1|few|TRBJ2-2
SGQTGTNTGELF
>TRBV4-1|many|TRBJ1-4
ASSQGAGVTGKLF
>TRBV6-1|few|TRBJ1-6
ASGGSSYNSPLH
>TRBV5-1|NA|TRBJ1-4
ASAGQLNEKLF
>TRBV5-1|few|TRBJ2-1
ASSSTKLAGAYNEQF
>TRBV12-3/TRBV12-4|few|TRBJ1-6
ASSFSWRGGSGSPLH
>TRBV4-2|NA|TRBJ2-1
ASSPNPLVGPNEQF
>TRBV4-1|many|TRBJ1-6
ASSQTPGQGSSYNSPLH
>TRBV7-3|few|TRBJ2-3
ASRSSGGASIRADTQY
>TRBV20-1|NA|TRBJ2-1
SARVGGPVNEQF
>TRBV7-2|few|TRBJ2-3
ASSFAGGMGTDTQY